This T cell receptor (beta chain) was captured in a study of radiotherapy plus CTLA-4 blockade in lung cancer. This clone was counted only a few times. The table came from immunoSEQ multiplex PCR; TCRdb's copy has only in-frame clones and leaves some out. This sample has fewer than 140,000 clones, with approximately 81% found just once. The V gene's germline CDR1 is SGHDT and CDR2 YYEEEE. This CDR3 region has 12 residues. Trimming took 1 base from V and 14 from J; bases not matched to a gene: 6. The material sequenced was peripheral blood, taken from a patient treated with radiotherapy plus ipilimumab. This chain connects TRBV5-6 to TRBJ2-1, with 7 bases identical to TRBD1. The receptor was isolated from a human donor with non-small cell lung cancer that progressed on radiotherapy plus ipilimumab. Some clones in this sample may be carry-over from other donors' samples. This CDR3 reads CASSLLGQREFF. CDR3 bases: TGTGCCAGCAGCTTGTTGGGACAGAGGGAGTTCTTC.